Following are 9 T cell receptor beta chains from one sample sequenced in a study of T cell responses to AZD1222 COVID-19 vaccine. The repertoire was sequenced with immunoSEQ multiplex PCR; TCRdb's copy has only in-frame clones and lacks some. Of some 130,000 clones in the sample, almost 85% are singletons; the top ten hold roughly 8.7%. Sample: peripheral blood, taken 28 days after the second dose of the MenACWY control vaccine. These receptors came from an adult who received the MenACWY meningococcal vaccine as a control.

This rearrangement joins TRBV5-1 to TRBJ1-1; perhaps TRBD1 as D (5 bases). Germline CDR1 SGHRS, CDR2 YFSETQ. Trimming shortened V by 4 bases and J by 1 base, and 8 bases separated the two germline ends. CDR3 size: 13 residues. The CDR3 loop reads CASSIGQNTEAFF. In DNA form, the CDR3 reads TGCGCCAGCAGCATAGGACAGAACACTGAAGCTTTCTTT.

This chain uses TRBV15 with TRBJ1-5; 7 nucleotides line up with TRBD1. Trimming removed 2 bases from V and 7 bases from J; junction bases left unmatched: 8. Germline CDR1 LNHNV, CDR2 YYDKDF (reference sequence). The CDR3 sequence is 15 residues long. The CDR3 spells CATSRTLGQDQPQHF. The CDR3 coding sequence is TGTGCCACCAGCAGAACCCTTGGACAGGACCAGCCCCAGCATTTT.

V and J are TRBV7-2 and TRBJ2-7; perhaps D is TRBD1 or TRBD2 (6 bases each). The ends were cut back, 5 bases at V and 9 bases at J, with 14 bases in the middle. Germline values: CDR1 SGHTA, CDR2 FQGNSA. This CDR3 has 12 amino acids. The chain's CDR3 is CASSPWTAGQYF. DNA for the CDR3: TGTGCCAGCAGCCCGTGGACAGCGGGGCAGTACTTC.

This clone was seen only once. The rearrangement uses TRBV28 and TRBJ2-4; 7 bases agree with TRBD2. The V segment lost 4 bases and the J segment 1 base; nucleotides outside the gene matches: 10. The length of the CDR3 is 17 residues. Germline CDR1 MDHEN, CDR2 SYDVKM. CDR3: CASSSSTGRGAKNIQYF. The CDR3 coding sequence is TGTGCCAGCAGTTCAAGTACGGGGCGGGGGGCCAAAAACATTCAGTACTTC.

This chain joins TRBV19 and TRBJ2-1, with TRBD2 as a possible D gene (6 bases). The V and J ends lost 2 bases and 8 bases respectively, with 13 bases between them. CDR3 length equals 14 residues. Germline V CDR1 and CDR2: LNHDA, SQIVND (reference sequence). The CDR3: CASSITGEVHEQFF. CDR3 coding DNA: TGTGCCAGTAGTATAACGGGAGAGGTCCATGAGCAGTTCTTC.

This chain uses TRBV19 with TRBJ1-1; 10 nucleotides agree with TRBD1. J gave up 6 bases and V 10 bases, and 8 bases lay outside the gene matches. Per germline, CDR1 LNHDA and CDR2 SQIVND (reference sequence). The CDR3 is 13 residues long. The CDR3 region has the DNA TGTGCCACCCGACAGGGGGCTAGCGCTGAAGCTTTCTTT. Amino acids: CATRQGASAEAFF.

DNA of the CDR3: TGTGCCAGCAGCTTAGGGCGGGGCGACAATGAGCAGTTCTTC. Translated, it gives CASSLGRGDNEQFF. J is TRBJ2-1 and V is TRBV11-3; perhaps TRBD2 as D (6 bases). V dropped 1 base and J dropped 5 bases, with 9 bases sitting between them. The CDR3 covers 14 residues. Germline CDR1 and CDR2: SGHNT and YENEEA.

The rearrangement joins TRBV19 to TRBJ1-2; possible D gene TRBD1, 5 bases. Germline-derived CDR1 and CDR2 are LNHDA and SQIVND (reference sequence). V lost 3 bases, J lost 4 bases, and 15 bases lay in between. This CDR3 is 15 amino acids long. This chain's CDR3 is CASSMGQVNFYGYTF. CDR3 bases: TGTGCCAGTAGTATGGGGCAGGTGAACTTCTATGGCTACACCTTC.

The gene calls are TRBV5-1 and TRBJ2-1; 9 bases are shared with TRBD2. After removal of 4 bases from V and 9 bases from J, the junction contained 8 bases not matched to a gene. The CDR3 spans 14 residues. Per germline, CDR1 SGHRS and CDR2 YFSETQ. This CDR3 reads CASSGGGGAGEQFF. Written as DNA, the CDR3 is TGCGCCAGCAGCGGTGGCGGGGGGGCTGGTGAGCAGTTCTTC.